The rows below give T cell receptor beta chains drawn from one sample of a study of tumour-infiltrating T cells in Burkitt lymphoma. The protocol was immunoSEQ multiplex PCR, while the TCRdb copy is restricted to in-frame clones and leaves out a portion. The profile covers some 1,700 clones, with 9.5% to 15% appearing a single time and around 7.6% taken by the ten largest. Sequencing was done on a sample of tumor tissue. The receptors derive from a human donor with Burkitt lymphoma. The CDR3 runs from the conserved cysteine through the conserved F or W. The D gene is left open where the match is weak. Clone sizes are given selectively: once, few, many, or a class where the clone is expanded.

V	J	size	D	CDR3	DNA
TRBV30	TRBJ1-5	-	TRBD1	CAWSQDRGGLLNQPQHF	TGTGCCTGGAGTCAAGACAGGGGGGGACTCCTCAATCAGCCCCAGCATTTT
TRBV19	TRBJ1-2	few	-	CASRMGEGGYTF	TGTGCCAGTAGGATGGGGGAGGGAGGCTACACCTTC
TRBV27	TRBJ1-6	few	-	CASSLRVGGQPLHF	TGTGCCAGCAGTTTGAGGGTGGGGGGGCAACCCCTCCACTTT
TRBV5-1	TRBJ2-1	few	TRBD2	CASSLGTSPGFF	TGCGCCAGCAGCTTGGGGACTAGCCCTGGGTTCTTC
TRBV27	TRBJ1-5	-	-	CASSPGDAGNQPQHF	TGTGCCAGCAGTCCTGGGGATGCAGGCAATCAGCCCCAGCATTTT
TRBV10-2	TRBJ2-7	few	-	CASSRGTVFPYEQYF	TGCGCCAGCAGCCGCGGGACAGTATTTCCCTACGAGCAGTACTTC
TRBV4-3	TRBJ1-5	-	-	CASSQLTGNQPQHF	TGCGCCAGCAGCCAGCTCACAGGCAATCAGCCCCAGCATTTT
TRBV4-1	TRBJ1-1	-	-	CASSQDSGFMNTEAFF	TGCGCCAGCAGCCAAGATTCGGGTTTTATGAACACTGAAGCTTTCTTT
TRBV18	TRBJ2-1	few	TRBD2	CASSPREGNNEQFF	TGTGCCAGCTCACCACGGGAGGGGAACAATGAGCAGTTCTTC
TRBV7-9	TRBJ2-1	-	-	CASRRPGGEQFF	TGTGCCAGCAGACGTCCAGGCGGTGAGCAGTTCTTC
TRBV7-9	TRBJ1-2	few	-	CASSLEGGGYTF	TGTGCCAGCAGCTTAGAGGGGGGGGGCTACACCTTC
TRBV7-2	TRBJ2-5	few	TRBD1	CASSLVWGQGWGQETQYF	TGTGCCAGCAGCTTAGTCTGGGGACAGGGATGGGGCCAAGAGACCCAGTACTTC
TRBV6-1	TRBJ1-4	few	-	CASSEAGREWEKLFF	TGTGCCAGCAGTGAAGCGGGGAGGGAGTGGGAAAAACTGTTTTTT
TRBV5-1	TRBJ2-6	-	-	CASSLDMSGANVLTF	TGCGCCAGCAGCTTGGACATGTCTGGGGCCAACGTCCTGACTTTC
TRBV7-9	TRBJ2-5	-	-	CAHTWGLAEETQYF	TGTGCCCACACTTGGGGTTTAGCGGAAGAGACCCAGTACTTC
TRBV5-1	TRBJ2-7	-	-	CASSFVDSGYEQYF	TGCGCCAGCAGCTTCGTTGACAGCGGCTACGAGCAGTACTTC
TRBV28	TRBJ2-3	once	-	CASSPVFLQGWTTDTQYF	TGTGCCAGCAGCCCGGTGTTTCTGCAGGGCTGGACGACAGATACGCAGTATTTT
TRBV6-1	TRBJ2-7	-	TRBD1	CASSWDRGYEQYF	TGTGCCAGCAGCTGGGACAGGGGGTACGAGCAGTACTTC
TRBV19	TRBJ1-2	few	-	CASSIGPPAFEPGDGYTF	TGTGCCAGTAGTATAGGACCCCCGGCGTTCGAACCGGGGGATGGCTACACCTTC
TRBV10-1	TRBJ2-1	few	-	CASSETRGAYTEQFF	TGCGCCAGCAGTGAGACCCGGGGGGCCTACACTGAGCAGTTCTTC
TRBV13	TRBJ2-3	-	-	CASSLLGTDTQYF	TGTGCCAGCAGCTTATTAGGCACAGATACGCAGTATTTT
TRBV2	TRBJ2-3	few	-	CASSEMAGNPTDTQYF	TGTGCCAGCAGTGAAATGGCGGGGAACCCCACAGATACGCAGTATTTT
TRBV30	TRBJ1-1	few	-	CAWSWGLNTEAFF	TGTGCCTGGAGCTGGGGGTTGAACACTGAAGCTTTCTTT
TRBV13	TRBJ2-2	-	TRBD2	CASSLEIGTRNTGELFF	TGTGCCAGCAGCTTAGAAATCGGGACTAGAAACACCGGGGAGCTGTTTTTT
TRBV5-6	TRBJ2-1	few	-	CASSRVSGSRSNEQFF	TGTGCCAGCTCCAGAGTCTCCGGGTCTAGGTCGAATGAGCAGTTCTTC
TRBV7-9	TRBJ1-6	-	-	CASSSNYNSPLHF	TGTGCCAGCAGCTCCAACTATAATTCACCCCTCCACTTT
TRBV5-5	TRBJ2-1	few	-	CASSRLGSGREQFF	TGTGCCAGCAGCCGGCTTGGGTCGGGACGCGAGCAGTTCTTC
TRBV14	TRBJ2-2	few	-	CASSQWLPPPGELFF	TGTGCCAGCAGCCAATGGCTCCCACCGCCCGGGGAGCTGTTTTTT
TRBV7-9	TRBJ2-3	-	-	CASSPPFSSDTQYF	TGTGCCAGCAGCCCCCCCTTTAGCTCAGATACGCAGTATTTT
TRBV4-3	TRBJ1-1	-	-	CASLHRAPEAFF	TGCGCCAGCTTACACAGGGCCCCTGAAGCTTTCTTT
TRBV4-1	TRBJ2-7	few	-	CASSQIPSGLYEQYF	TGCGCCAGCAGCCAAATCCCCTCGGGACTCTACGAGCAGTACTTC
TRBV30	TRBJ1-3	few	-	CAWKSAVQHTIYF	TGTGCCTGGAAATCGGCAGTACAACACACCATATATTTT
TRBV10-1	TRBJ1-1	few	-	CASSESPKVGNTEAFF	TGCGCCAGCAGTGAGTCTCCTAAAGTTGGGAACACTGAAGCTTTCTTT
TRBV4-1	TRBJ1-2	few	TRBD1	CASSSTTGGYGYTF	TGCGCCAGCAGCTCGACGACAGGGGGATATGGCTACACCTTC
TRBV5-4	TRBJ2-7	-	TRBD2	CASSLEREGYEQYF	TGTGCCAGCAGCTTGGAGCGGGAAGGCTACGAGCAGTACTTC
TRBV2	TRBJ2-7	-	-	CASSEVSGLSYEQYF	TGTGCCAGCAGTGAAGTTTCCGGGCTCTCCTACGAGCAGTACTTC
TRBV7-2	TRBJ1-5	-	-	CASSLGRAGQPQHF	TGTGCCAGCAGCTTAGGCAGGGCAGGGCAGCCCCAGCATTTT
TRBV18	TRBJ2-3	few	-	CASSPVPELVAVTDTQYF	TGTGCCAGCTCACCCGTACCGGAACTAGTTGCGGTGACAGATACGCAGTATTTT
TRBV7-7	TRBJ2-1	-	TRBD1	CASSFDRGPDNEQFF	TGTGCCAGCAGCTTCGACAGGGGGCCAGACAATGAGCAGTTCTTC
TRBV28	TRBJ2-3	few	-	CASSSPTSTTDTQYF	TGTGCCAGCAGTTCCCCGACAAGCACCACAGATACGCAGTATTTT
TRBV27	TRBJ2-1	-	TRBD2	CASSLTGTSGGSSYNEQFF	TGTGCCAGCAGTTTAACCGGGACTAGCGGGGGGAGCTCCTACAATGAGCAGTTCTTC
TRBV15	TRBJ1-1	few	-	CATSRDPAAEAFF	TGTGCCACCAGCAGAGACCCAGCGGCTGAAGCTTTCTTT
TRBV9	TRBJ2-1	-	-	CASSVVGFSYNEQFF	TGTGCCAGCAGCGTAGTGGGGTTCTCCTACAATGAGCAGTTCTTC
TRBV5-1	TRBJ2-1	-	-	CASSWGRNRLILSYNEQFF	TGCGCCAGCAGCTGGGGGCGGAACAGGCTAATCCTCTCCTACAATGAGCAGTTCTTC
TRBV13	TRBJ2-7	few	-	CASSLRWQGWYEQYF	TGTGCCAGCAGCTTACGGTGGCAGGGGTGGTACGAGCAGTACTTC
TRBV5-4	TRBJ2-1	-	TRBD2	CASSGELAGGHSYNEQFF	TGTGCCAGCAGCGGTGAGCTAGCGGGGGGCCACTCCTACAATGAGCAGTTCTTC